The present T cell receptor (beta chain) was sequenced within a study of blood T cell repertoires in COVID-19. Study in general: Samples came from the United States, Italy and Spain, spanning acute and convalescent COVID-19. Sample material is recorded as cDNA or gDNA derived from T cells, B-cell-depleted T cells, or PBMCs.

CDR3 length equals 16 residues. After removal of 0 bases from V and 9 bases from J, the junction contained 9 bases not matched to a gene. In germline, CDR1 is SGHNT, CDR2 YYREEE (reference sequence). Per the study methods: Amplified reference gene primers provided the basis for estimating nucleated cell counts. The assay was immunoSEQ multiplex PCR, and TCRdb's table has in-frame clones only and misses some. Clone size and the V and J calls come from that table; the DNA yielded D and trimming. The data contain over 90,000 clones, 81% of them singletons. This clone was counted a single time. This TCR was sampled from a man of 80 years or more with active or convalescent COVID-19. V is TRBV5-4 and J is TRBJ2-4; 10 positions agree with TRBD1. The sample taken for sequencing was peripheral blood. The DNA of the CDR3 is TGTGCCAGCAGCTTGGTGGGGACAGGGGCAGGAGGCATTCAGTACTTC. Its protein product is CASSLVGTGAGGIQYF.